Below, 17 T cell receptor beta chains from the same sample are listed, as sequenced in a study of cytomegalovirus exposure and HLA in healthy donors. Vbeta (60) and Jbeta (13) primers were used in the PCR. Only in-frame clones appear in the TCRdb table, and some are missing; sequencing was by immunoSEQ multiplex PCR. The sample shows around 150,000 clones, approximately 65% of them seen only once. The specimen was PBMCs. Every receptor here comes from a woman between 55 and 75 years old in good health and CMV-seronegative.

The chain links TRBV6-6 to TRBJ1-5, with 8 bases lining up with TRBD1. V was clipped by 8 bases and J by 5 bases; unmatched bases: 8. Germline loops: CDR1 MNHNY, CDR2 SVGAGI (reference sequence). The CDR3 extends over 14 amino acids. The DNA for the CDR3 is TGTGCCAGCGAGCAAGTCAGGGGGCATCAGCCCCAGCATTTT. Its protein is CASEQVRGHQPQHF.

The chain couples TRBV6-1 to TRBJ2-1, with TRBD2 matching 7 bases. Germline loops: CDR1 MNHNS, CDR2 SASEGT. The CDR3 has 16 residues. With V trimmed by 0 bases and J by 0 bases, 2 bases remained unmatched. The CDR3, as DNA: TGTGCCAGCAGTGAAGCGGGGGGGAACTCCTACAATGAGCAGTTCTTC. Protein product: CASSEAGGNSYNEQFF.

This chain links TRBV27 with TRBJ1-1, with D unclear. V dropped 2 bases and J dropped 4 bases, with 11 bases sitting between them. CDR3 length equals 14 residues. Germline V gene lookup returns CDR1 MNHEY and CDR2 SMNVEV (reference sequence). The CDR3 sequence: CASSLVWASTEAFF. The CDR3 bases are TGTGCCAGCAGTTTAGTCTGGGCCAGCACTGAAGCTTTCTTT.

This clone has a single count. The chain joins TRBV4-2 to TRBJ2-2; tentatively, D is TRBD1 (6 bases). CDR3 length: 14 amino acids. V gave up 3 bases and J gave up 4 bases, with 9 bases separating them. Germline lookup yields CDR1 LGHNA and CDR2 YNFKEQ. CDR3 protein: CASSQQGRTGELFF. The CDR3 coding sequence is TGTGCCAGCAGCCAGCAGGGGCGCACCGGGGAGCTGTTTTTT.

The rearrangement uses TRBV13 and TRBJ1-4, with a weak D call TRBD1 (5 bases). CDR1 and CDR2 from the germline V gene are PRHDT and FYEKMQ (reference sequence). V shed 2 bases and J shed 7 bases, with 11 bases lying between them. The CDR3 contains 14 residues. DNA for the CDR3: TGTGCCAGCAGCTTACGCCTCCAGGGTGAAAAACTGTTTTTT. This sequence encodes CASSLRLQGEKLFF. The full variable domain, its missing parts supplied by reference TRBV13 and TRBJ1-4, is AAGVIQSPRHLIKEKRETATLKCYPIPRHDTVYWYQQGPGQDPQFLISFYEKMQSDKGSIPDRFSAQQFSDYHSELNMSSLELGDSALYFCASSLRLQGEKLFFGSGTQLSVL.

The rearrangement joins TRBV2 to TRBJ2-2; 9 bases are a match to TRBD2. Trimming removed 4 bases from V and 5 bases from J; junction bases left unmatched: 5. The CDR3 loop spans 15 amino acids. Germline V CDR1 and CDR2: SNHLY, FYNNEI. The CDR3 nucleotides are TGTGCCAGCAGTGGGGGACTAGCTTTAACCGGGGAGCTGTTTTTT. Protein sequence: CASSGGLALTGELFF. The variable domain in full, with the rest retrieved from reference TRBV2 and TRBJ2-2, is EPEVTQTPSHQVTQMGQEVILRCVPISNHLYFYWYRQILGQKVEFLVSFYNNEISEKSEIFDDQFSVERPDGSNFTLKIRSTKLEDSAMYFCASSGGLALTGELFFGEGSRLTVL.

The rearrangement joins TRBV9 to TRBJ2-2; 8 nucleotides line up with TRBD1. J lost 4 bases, V lost 2 bases, and 4 bases had no gene match. The CDR3 covers 15 residues. CDR1 is SGDLS, CDR2 YYNGEE, per germline. The DNA for the CDR3 is TGTGCCAGCAGCGTCCAGGGGGCGAGCACCGGGGAGCTGTTTTTT. Its translation is CASSVQGASTGELFF.

The rearrangement uses TRBV7-6 and TRBJ1-2; unclear D gene. Germline CDR1 SGHVS, CDR2 FNYEAQ. The germline V and J ends were trimmed by 2 bases and 5 bases, with 15 bases remaining between them. The CDR3 totals 15 residues. The CDR3 DNA sequence: TGTGCCAGCAGCTTACTCCAGGCCCCTCGTTATGGCTACACCTTC. It is translated as CASSLLQAPRYGYTF.

J is TRBJ1-3 and V is TRBV19, with D possibly TRBD1 on 6 matching bases. The length of the CDR3 is 14 residues. Germline V gene data show CDR1 as LNHDA and CDR2 as SQIVND (reference sequence). V dropped 6 bases and J dropped 2 bases, with 11 bases sitting between them. CDR3 DNA sequence: TGTGCCAGTAGCGAACAGGGAACTGGAAACACCATATATTTT. Translation gives CASSEQGTGNTIYF.

The chain carries TRBV7-2 and TRBJ2-1; 15 bases match TRBD2. Per the germline V gene, CDR1 is SGHTA and CDR2 is FQGNSA. J gave up 5 bases and V 5 bases, and 10 bases lay outside the gene matches. This CDR3 is 18 amino acids long. CDR3 sequence (DNA): TGTGCCAGCAGCCCCCAAGGACTAGCGGGGGGGCGCCACAATGAGCAGTTCTTC. This codes for CASSPQGLAGGRHNEQFF.

The CDR3 coding sequence is TGTGCCAGCAGTTACTCGAGCGGTTTGGGGAATGAGCAGTTCTTC. As protein: CASSYSSGLGNEQFF. V and J are TRBV6-5 and TRBJ2-1; TRBD2 might be the D (5 bases). V was shortened by 0 bases and J by 7 bases, with 13 bases between the two germline ends. The CDR3 is 15 residues long. Germline loops: CDR1 MNHEY, CDR2 SVGAGI.

There are a few counts of this clone. The rearrangement uses TRBV2 and TRBJ1-2, with D possibly matching TRBD1 (6 bases). The germline V and J ends were trimmed by 7 bases and 6 bases, with 18 bases remaining between them. Germline V gene data show CDR1 as SNHLY and CDR2 as FYNNEI. The CDR3 extends over 14 amino acids. As DNA, the CDR3 is TGTGCCAGCACCCTGGGGGGGGCCGGTGATGGCTACACCTTC. It is translated as CASTLGGAGDGYTF.

This clone has only a few counts. One end of the junction does not line up with germline, which may come from a read error. The genes are TRBV7-7 and TRBJ2-3; 7 bases align to TRBD1. Germline CDR1 SSHAT, CDR2 FNYEAQ (reference sequence). This CDR3 contains 13 residues. CDR3 region: CASSLGQTDTQYF. The CDR3 nucleotides are TGTGCTAGCAGCTTGGGACAGACAGATACGCAGTATTTT. The full variable domain, rest sourced from reference TRBV7-7 and TRBJ2-3, is GAGVSQSPRYKVTKRGQDVTLRCDPISSHATLYWYQQALGQGPEFLTYFNYEAQPDKSGLPSDRFSAERPEGSISTLTIQRTEQRDSAMYRCASSLGQTDTQYFGPGTRLTVL.

The V call is TRBV7-2, the J call TRBJ2-5, with 9 bases that match TRBD1. Germline CDR1 SGHTA, CDR2 FQGNSA. Germline trimming cut 2 bases from V and 6 bases from J; bases unmatched to any gene: 10. The length of the CDR3 is 16 residues. CDR3 DNA: TGTGCCAGCAGCTTATCTGGGACAGGGATTATAAAGACCCAGTACTTC. Amino acids: CASSLSGTGIIKTQYF. Drawing the rest from reference TRBV7-2 and TRBJ2-5, the complete variable domain is GAGVSQSPSNKVTEKGKDVELRCDPISGHTALYWYRQSLGQGLEFLIYFQGNSAPDKSGLPSDRFSAERTGGSVSTLTIQRTQQEDSAVYLCASSLSGTGIIKTQYFGPGTRLLVL.

This clone occurred a few times. The chain carries TRBV5-1 and TRBJ1-2; D uncertain. There are 14 residues in the CDR3. Looked up from germline, CDR1 is SGHRS and CDR2 is YFSETQ. V was pared by 0 bases and J by 5 bases, with 11 bases between. As DNA, the CDR3 is TGCGCCAGCAGCTTGGACAGCTATGGGTATGGCTACACCTTC. Its protein product is CASSLDSYGYGYTF.

In this sample, this clone turned up a few times. V usage is TRBV9 and J usage is TRBJ1-2; tentatively, D is TRBD1 (6 bases). The CDR3 length is 16 residues. Germline V gene data show CDR1 as SGDLS and CDR2 as YYNGEE. With 0 bases removed from V and 7 bases from J, the gap between germline ends came to 19 bases. The CDR3 nucleotides read TGTGCCAGCAGCGTAGCGGGGGGCGCAATGGGTGGTGGCTACACCTTC. This codes for CASSVAGGAMGGGYTF.

CDR3 bases: TGTGCCACCAGCACCGGACAGGGGGCGGCCGGGGAGCTGTTTTTT. Translating it yields CATSTGQGAAGELFF. The rearrangement joins TRBV15 to TRBJ2-2, with 11 bases that match TRBD1. The CDR3 spans 15 residues. V shed 4 bases and J 6 bases; nucleotides not matched to a gene: 4. Germline values: CDR1 LNHNV, CDR2 YYDKDF (reference sequence).